This T cell receptor (beta chain) emerged from a study of Ad26.COV2.S vaccination and SARS-CoV-2 variants. Sequenced by immunoSEQ multiplex PCR; TCRdb stores in-frame clones only, minus some. The data show 400,000 to 450,000 clones, 92% seen once. Treatment reported: some 20 received Ad26.COV2.S at low or high dose, single or two shots; five or six received placebo; per-sample allocation not given. Samples analyzed were those drawn on day 63 after the first vaccine or placebo injection. The germline V gene has CDR1 PRHDT and CDR2 FYEKMQ (reference sequence). V shed 6 bases and J 4 bases; nucleotides not matched to a gene: 5. CDR3 length equals 14 residues.

Sequenced material: peripheral blood, taken in a trial of Ad26.COV2.S vaccine versus placebo. The TCR comes from a person between 18 and 65 years old who received the Ad26.COV2.S COVID-19 vaccine or a placebo. The chain has TRBV13 and TRBJ1-4, with 7 bases lining up with TRBD1. The CDR3 loop is CASRTGTVNEKLFF. Written as DNA, the CDR3 is TGTGCCAGCAGGACCGGGACAGTTAATGAAAAACTGTTTTTT.